Listed here is a single T cell receptor beta chain. What it recognizes is unknown. The same CDR3 arises from other DNA sequences in this sample as well. Generated by immunoSEQ multiplex PCR, the TCRdb table keeps only in-frame clones and is missing some. The table lists some 130,000 clones, approximately 93% of them singletons. The data originate from a study of T cell responses to AZD1222 COVID-19 vaccine. The study, taken as a whole, reports: Unmutated regions of variants are reportedly targeted by nearly half of spike-specific TCRs. There were repertoire samples only from the period after the peak T cell response.

This CDR3 has 11 residues. CDR1 is LGHDT and CDR2 is YNNKEL in the germline V gene (reference sequence). Trimming took off 1 base at V and 3 bases at J, with 1 base between the two ends. The sequencing used peripheral blood, collected on day 0 of AZD1222 vaccination. This clonotype was sampled from an adult in good health. The chain employs TRBV3-1 (or the pseudogene TRBV3-2) and TRBJ2-7; D ambiguous. For the CDR3, the DNA is TGTGCCAGCAGCCAAGGCTACGAGCAGTACTTC. The encoded protein is CASSQGYEQYF.